Shown below are 5 T cell receptor beta chains from a single sample sequenced in a study of T cells in Graves' hyperthyroidism and ophthalmopathy. Amplification of TCR beta CDR3 regions was performed using RNA transcripts as template. The HTBI primer set served for first-round RT-PCR of the TCR CDR3. One entry per CDR3 protein, called by TCRdb with MiXCR from the multiplex PCR reads. The sample contains approximately 420,000 distinct CDR3 sequences, roughly 13% of which appear only once. The sample taken for sequencing was blood. The receptors come from a woman aged 18-29 years with Graves' hyperthyroidism.

This clonotype was detected many times. The chain employs TRBV20-1 and TRBJ2-1; the D gene is possibly TRBD2 (5 bases). Trimming stripped 4 bases from V and 4 bases from J, with 20 bases between. The CDR3 covers 16 residues. Germline loops: CDR1 DFQATT, CDR2 SNEGSKA (reference sequence). CDR3 sequence (DNA): TGCAGTGCTATTCAGGACTCCCAATCTACATACAATGAGCAGTTCTTC. This encodes CSAIQDSQSTYNEQFF.

In DNA, the CDR3 is TGTGCCAGCAGTGACGTCGGACAGGGTAATGAAAAACTGTTTTTT. Amino acid sequence: CASSDVGQGNEKLFF. This chain connects TRBV2 to TRBJ1-4; 8 nucleotides line up with TRBD1. The CDR3 is 15 amino acids. The germline gives CDR1 SNHLY, CDR2 FYNNEI. V lost 3 bases and J lost 4; bases outside the gene matches: 4.

In this sample, this clonotype turned up many times. The rearrangement uses TRBV11-1 and TRBJ2-1; unclear D gene. Germline CDR1 and CDR2: SGHAT and FQDESV (reference sequence). The CDR3 runs to 14 residues. Trimming took off 4 bases at V and 8 bases at J, with 15 bases between the two ends. In nucleotides, the CDR3 is TGTGCCAGCAGCTCCCTTCTGGTAGTTTATGAGCAGTTCTTC. This codes for CASSSLLVVYEQFF.

The genes are TRBV20-1 and TRBJ2-1, with 13 bases matching TRBD2. The ends lost 3 bases at V and 5 bases at J; junction bases unmatched: 10. The CDR3 has 17 amino acids. Germline-derived CDR1 and CDR2 are DFQATT and SNEGSKA (reference sequence). CDR3 DNA sequence: TGCAGTGCTAGTAAATCGGGACTAGCGGGGTTGGACAATGAGCAGTTCTTC. Its protein is CSASKSGLAGLDNEQFF.

This clonotype was seen a single time. A much larger clone lies a single base off, so this may be a read error. The genes are TRBV18 and TRBJ1-6, with a possible D match to TRBD1 (6 bases). The CDR3 totals 16 residues. Germline CDR1 is KGHSH and CDR2 is LQKENI. The CDR3 reads CASSLPSTGINSPLYF. Written as DNA, the CDR3 is TGTGCCAGCTCACTTCCTTCGACAGGCATTAATTCACCCCTCTACTTT. The full variable domain, in which reference TRBV18 and TRBJ1-6 provide the parts outside the CDR3, is NAGVMQNPRHLVRRRGQEARLRCSPMKGHSHVYWYRQLPEEGLKFMVYLQKENIIDESGMPKERFSAEFPKEGPSILRIQQVVRGDSAAYFCASSLPSTGINSPLYFGNGTRLTVT.